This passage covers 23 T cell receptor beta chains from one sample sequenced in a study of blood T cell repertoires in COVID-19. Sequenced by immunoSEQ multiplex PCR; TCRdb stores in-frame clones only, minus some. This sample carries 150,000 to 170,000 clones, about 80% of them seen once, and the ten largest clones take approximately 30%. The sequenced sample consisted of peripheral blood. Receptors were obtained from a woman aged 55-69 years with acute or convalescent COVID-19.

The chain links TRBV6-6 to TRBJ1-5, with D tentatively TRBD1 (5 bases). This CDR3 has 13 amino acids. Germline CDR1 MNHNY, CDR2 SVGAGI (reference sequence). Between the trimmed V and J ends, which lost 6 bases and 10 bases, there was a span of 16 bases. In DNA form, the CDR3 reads TGTGCCAGCAGACTCCCCGGGGCGGGACCCCAGCATTTT. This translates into CASRLPGAGPQHF.

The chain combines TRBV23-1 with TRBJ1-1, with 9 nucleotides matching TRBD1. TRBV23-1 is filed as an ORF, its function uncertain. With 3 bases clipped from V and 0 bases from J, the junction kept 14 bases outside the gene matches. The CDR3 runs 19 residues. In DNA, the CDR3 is TGCGCCAGCAGTCACCACGCCCGGGACAGGGTGGCCTTGAACACTGAAGCTTTCTTT. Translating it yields CASSHHARDRVALNTEAFF.

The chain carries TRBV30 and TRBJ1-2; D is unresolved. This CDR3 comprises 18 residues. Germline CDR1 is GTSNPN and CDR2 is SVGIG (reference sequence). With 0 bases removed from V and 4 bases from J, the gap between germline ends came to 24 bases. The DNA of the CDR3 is TGTGCCTGGAGTGTACAAGGAGGGCAGGCAAGAATACTCTATGGCTACACCTTC. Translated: CAWSVQGGQARILYGYTF.

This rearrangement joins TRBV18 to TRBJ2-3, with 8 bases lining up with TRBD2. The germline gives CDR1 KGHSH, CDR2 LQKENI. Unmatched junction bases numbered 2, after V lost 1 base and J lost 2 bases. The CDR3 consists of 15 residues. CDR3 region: CASSPLAGYTDTQYF. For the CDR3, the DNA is TGTGCCAGCTCACCACTAGCGGGATACACAGATACGCAGTATTTT.

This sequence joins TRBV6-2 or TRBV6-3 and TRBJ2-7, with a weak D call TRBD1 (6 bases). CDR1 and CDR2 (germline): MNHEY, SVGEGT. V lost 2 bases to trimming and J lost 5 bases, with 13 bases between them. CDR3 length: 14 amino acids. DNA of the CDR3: TGTGCCAGCAGTTACAGCCAGGGGCACCACGAGCAGTACGTC. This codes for CASSYSQGHHEQYV.

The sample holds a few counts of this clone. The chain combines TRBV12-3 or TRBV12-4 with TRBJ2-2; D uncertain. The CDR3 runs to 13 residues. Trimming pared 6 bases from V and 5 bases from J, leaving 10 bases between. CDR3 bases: TGTGCCAGCAGACTGCAACGGACCGGGGAGCTGTTTTTT. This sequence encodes CASRLQRTGELFF.

The CDR3 DNA sequence: TGTGCCAGCAGCTCCACGCCGATGGAGGGGCCGCGCTGGGATGAGCAGTTCTTC. It translates to CASSSTPMEGPRWDEQFF. The chain links TRBV7-3 to TRBJ2-1; D is perhaps TRBD2 (6 bases). V dropped 4 bases and J dropped 8 bases, with 27 bases sitting between them. The CDR3 spans 18 residues. The germline V gene encodes CDR1 SGHTA and CDR2 FQGTGA. Full variable domain (missing parts from reference TRBV7-3 and TRBJ2-1): GAGVSQTPSNKVTEKGKYVELRCDPISGHTALYWYRQSLGQGPEFLIYFQGTGAADDSGLPNDRFFAVRPEGSVSTLKIQRTERGDSAVYLCASSSTPMEGPRWDEQFFGPGTRLTVL.

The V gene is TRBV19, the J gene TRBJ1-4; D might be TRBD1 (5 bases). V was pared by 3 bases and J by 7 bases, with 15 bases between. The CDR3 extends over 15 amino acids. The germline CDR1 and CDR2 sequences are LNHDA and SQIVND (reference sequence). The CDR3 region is CASSILLDKGEKLFF. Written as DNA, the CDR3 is TGTGCCAGTAGTATCTTATTGGACAAGGGTGAAAAACTGTTTTTT.

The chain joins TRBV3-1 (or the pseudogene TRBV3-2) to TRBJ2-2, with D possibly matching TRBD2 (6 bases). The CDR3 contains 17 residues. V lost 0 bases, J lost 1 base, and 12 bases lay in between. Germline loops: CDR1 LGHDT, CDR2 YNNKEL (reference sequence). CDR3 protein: CASSQEFMGGNTGELFF. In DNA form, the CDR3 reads TGTGCCAGCAGCCAAGAGTTTATGGGGGGGAACACCGGGGAGCTGTTTTTT.

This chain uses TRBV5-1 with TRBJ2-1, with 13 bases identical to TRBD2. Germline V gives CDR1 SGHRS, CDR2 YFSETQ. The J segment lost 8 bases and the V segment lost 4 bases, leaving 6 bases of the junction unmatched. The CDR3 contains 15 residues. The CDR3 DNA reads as TGCGCCAGCAGCCTCGGACTAGCGGGGGTTGATGAGCAGTTCTTC. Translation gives CASSLGLAGVDEQFF.

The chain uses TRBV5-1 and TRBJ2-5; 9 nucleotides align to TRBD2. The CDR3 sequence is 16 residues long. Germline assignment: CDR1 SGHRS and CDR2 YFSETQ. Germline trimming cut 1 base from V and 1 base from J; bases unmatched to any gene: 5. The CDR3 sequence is CASSLSGGFFQETQYF. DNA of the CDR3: TGCGCCAGCAGCTTGAGCGGGGGGTTCTTCCAAGAGACCCAGTACTTC.

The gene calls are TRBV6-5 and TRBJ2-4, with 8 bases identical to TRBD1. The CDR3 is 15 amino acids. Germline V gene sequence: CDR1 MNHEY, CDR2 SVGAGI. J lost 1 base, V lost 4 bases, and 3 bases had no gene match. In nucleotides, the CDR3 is TGTGCCAGCAGTTCTTGGGACAGGGCCAAAAACATTCAGTACTTC. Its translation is CASSSWDRAKNIQYF.

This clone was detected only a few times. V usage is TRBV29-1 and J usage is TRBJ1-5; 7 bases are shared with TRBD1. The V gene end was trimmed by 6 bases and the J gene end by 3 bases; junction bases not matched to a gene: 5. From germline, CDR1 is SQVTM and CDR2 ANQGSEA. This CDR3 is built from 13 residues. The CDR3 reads CSVQQGPNQPQHF. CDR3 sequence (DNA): TGCAGCGTCCAACAGGGGCCCAATCAGCCCCAGCATTTT. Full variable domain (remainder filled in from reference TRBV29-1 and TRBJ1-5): SAVISQKPSRDICQRGTSLTIQCQVDSQVTMMFWYRQQPGQSLTLIATANQGSEATYESGFVIDKFPISRPNLTFSTLTVSNMSPEDSSIYLCSVQQGPNQPQHFGDGTRLSIL.

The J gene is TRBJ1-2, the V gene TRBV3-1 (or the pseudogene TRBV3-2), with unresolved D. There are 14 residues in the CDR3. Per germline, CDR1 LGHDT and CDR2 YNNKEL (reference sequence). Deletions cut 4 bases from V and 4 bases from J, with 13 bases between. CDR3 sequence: CASSRDQAFYGYTF. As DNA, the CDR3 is TGTGCCAGCAGCCGAGACCAGGCATTCTATGGCTACACCTTC.

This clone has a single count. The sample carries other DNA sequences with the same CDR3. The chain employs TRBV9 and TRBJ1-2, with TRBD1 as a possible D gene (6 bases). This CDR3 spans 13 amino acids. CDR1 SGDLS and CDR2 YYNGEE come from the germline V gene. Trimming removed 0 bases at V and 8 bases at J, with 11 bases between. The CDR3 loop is CASSVVEGGGYTF. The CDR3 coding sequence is TGTGCCAGCAGCGTAGTAGAAGGGGGAGGCTACACCTTC.

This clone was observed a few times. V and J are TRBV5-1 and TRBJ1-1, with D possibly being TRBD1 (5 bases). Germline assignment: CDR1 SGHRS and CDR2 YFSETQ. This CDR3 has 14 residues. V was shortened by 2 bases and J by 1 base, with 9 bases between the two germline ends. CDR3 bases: TGCGCCAGCAGCTTCAGACAGCGGAACACTGAAGCTTTCTTT. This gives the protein CASSFRQRNTEAFF.

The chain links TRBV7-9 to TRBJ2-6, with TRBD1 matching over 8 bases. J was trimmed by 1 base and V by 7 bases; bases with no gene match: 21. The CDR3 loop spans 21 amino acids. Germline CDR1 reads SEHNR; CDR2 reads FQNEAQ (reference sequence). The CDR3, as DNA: TGTGCCAGCACCACCCTAAAGACGGACAGGGTGCAGTTATCTGGGGCCAACGTCCTGACTTTC. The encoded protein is CASTTLKTDRVQLSGANVLTF.

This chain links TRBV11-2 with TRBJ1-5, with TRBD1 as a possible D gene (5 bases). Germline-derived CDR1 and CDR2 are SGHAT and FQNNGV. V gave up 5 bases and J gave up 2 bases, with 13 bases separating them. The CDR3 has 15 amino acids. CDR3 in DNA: TGTGCCAGCAGCGCCGTGGTAGGGGGCAATCAGCCCCAGCATTTT. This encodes CASSAVVGGNQPQHF.

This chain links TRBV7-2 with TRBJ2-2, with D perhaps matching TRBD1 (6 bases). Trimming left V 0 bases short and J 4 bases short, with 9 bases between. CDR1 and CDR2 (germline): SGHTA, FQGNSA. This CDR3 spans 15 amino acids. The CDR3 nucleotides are TGTGCCAGCAGCTTAGCGGGGGCGATCACCGGGGAGCTGTTTTTT. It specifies CASSLAGAITGELFF.

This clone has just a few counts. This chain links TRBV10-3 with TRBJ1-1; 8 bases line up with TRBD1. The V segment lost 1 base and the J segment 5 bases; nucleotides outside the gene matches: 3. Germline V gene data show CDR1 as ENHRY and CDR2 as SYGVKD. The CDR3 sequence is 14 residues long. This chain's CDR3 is CAISEYTGGTEAFF. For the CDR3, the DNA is TGTGCCATCAGTGAGTATACAGGGGGAACTGAAGCTTTCTTT.

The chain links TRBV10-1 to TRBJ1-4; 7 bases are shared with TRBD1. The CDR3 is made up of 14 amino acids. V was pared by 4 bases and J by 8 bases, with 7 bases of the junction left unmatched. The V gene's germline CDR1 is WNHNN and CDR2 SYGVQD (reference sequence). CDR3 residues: CASSAGQREEKLFF. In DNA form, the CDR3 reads TGCGCCAGCAGTGCGGGACAGAGAGAGGAAAAACTGTTTTTT.

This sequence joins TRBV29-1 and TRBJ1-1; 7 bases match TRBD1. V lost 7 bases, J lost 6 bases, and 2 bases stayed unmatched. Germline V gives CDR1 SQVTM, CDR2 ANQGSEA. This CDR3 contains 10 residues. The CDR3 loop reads CSEDRAEAFF. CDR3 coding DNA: TGCAGCGAAGACAGGGCTGAAGCTTTCTTT.

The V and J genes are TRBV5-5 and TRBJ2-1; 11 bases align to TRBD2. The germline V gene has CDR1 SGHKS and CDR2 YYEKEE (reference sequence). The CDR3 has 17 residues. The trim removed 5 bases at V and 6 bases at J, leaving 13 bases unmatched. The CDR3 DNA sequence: TGTGCCAGCAGAAGGTCGTTAGCGGGGGGGCAGGGCAATGAGCAGTTCTTC. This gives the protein CASRRSLAGGQGNEQFF. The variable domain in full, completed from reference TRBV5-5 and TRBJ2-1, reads DAGVTQSPTHLIKTRGQQVTLRCSPISGHKSVSWYQQVLGQGPQFIFQYYEKEERGRGNFPDRFSARQFPNYSSELNVNALLLGDSALYLCASRRSLAGGQGNEQFFGPGTRLTVL.